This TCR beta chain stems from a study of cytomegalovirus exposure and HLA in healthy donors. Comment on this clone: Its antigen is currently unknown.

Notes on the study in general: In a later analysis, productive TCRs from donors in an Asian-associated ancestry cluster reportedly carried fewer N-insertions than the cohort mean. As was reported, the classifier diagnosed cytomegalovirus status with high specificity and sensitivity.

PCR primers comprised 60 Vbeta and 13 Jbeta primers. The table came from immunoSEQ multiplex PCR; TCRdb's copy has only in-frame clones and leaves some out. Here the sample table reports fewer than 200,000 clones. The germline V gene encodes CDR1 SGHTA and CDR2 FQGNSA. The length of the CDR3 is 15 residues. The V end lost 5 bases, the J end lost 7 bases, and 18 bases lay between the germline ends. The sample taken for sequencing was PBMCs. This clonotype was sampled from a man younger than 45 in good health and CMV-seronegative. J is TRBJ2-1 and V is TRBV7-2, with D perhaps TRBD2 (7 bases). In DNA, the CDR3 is TGTGCCAGCAGCCCCGGACCCGGGGGGCGTAATGAGCAGTTCTTC. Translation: CASSPGPGGRNEQFF.